This T cell receptor (beta chain) is drawn from a study of beta chain features in type 1 diabetes. Study findings and constraints: TCRB CDR3 length was moderately but significantly reduced in all four CD4+ subsets of Type 1 diabetes patients. The question of HLA type influencing TCRB rearrangement was one that remained unresolved here.

A word on this clone: Its antigen is currently unknown.

Sorting based on CD45RO/CCR7/CD25/CD127/CD95/CD27 separated CD4+ naive, central memory, regulatory and stem cell-like memory cells. In germline, CDR1 is SEHNR, CDR2 FQNEAQ (reference sequence). This CDR3 comprises 11 residues. Trimming pared 10 bases from V and 7 bases from J, leaving 11 bases between. The sequenced template was cDNA made from the entire isolated RNA. TCRdb keeps only in-frame clones here, not all; method: immunoSEQ multiplex PCR. The table has 150,000 to 180,000 clones, about 9.3% seen once. The chain combines TRBV7-9 with TRBJ2-1; D is uncertain. The sequencing input was central memory CD4+ T cells from blood. The sequence derives from a man under 40 with type 1 diabetes. The CDR3 sequence is CATTTRNEQFF. The CDR3 DNA sequence: TGTGCCACTACCACCCGAAATGAGCAGTTCTTC.